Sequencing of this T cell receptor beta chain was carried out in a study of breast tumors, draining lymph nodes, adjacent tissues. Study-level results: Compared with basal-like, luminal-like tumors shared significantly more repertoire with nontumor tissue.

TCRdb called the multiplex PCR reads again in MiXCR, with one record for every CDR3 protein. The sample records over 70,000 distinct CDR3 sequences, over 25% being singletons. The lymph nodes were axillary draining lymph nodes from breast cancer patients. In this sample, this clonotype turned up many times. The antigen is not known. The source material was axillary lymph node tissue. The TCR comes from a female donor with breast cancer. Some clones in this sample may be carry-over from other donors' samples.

CDR3 amino acids: CASSLAGNREKLFF. The DNA of the CDR3 is TGTGCCAGCAGTTTGGCGGGGAATAGGGAAAAACTGTTTTTT. The rearrangement uses TRBV27 and TRBJ1-4, with D uncertain. The CDR3 runs 14 residues. The V gene lost 3 bases and the J gene lost 8 bases, with 13 bases spanning the gap. The germline gives CDR1 MNHEY, CDR2 SMNVEV (reference sequence).